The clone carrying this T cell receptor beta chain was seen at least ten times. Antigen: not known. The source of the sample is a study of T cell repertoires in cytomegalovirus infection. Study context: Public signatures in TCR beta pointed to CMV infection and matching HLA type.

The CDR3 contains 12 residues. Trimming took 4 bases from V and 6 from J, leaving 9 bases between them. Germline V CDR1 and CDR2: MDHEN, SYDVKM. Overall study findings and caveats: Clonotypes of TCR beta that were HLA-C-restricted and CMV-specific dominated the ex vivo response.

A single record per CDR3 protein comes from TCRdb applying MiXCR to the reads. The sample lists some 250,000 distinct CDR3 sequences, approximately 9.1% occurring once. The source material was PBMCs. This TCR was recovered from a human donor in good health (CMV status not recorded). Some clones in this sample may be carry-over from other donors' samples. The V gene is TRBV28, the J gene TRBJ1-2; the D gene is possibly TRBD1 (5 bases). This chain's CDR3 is CASSYGAHGYTF. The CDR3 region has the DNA TGTGCCAGCAGTTACGGGGCCCATGGCTACACCTTC.